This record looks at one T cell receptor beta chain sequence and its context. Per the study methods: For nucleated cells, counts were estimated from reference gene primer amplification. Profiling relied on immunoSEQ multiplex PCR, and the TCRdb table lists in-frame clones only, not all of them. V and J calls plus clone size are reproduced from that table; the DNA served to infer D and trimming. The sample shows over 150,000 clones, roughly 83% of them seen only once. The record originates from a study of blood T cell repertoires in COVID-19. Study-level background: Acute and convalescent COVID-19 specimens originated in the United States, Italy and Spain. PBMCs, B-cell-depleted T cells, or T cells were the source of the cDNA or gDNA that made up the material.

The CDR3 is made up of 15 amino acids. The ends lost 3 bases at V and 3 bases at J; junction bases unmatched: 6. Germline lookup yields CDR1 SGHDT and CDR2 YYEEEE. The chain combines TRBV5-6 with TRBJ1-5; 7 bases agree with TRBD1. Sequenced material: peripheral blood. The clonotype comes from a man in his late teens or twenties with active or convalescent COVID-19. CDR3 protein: CASSSRDRHNQPQHF. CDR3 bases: TGTGCCAGCAGCTCGAGGGACAGACACAATCAGCCCCAGCATTTT.